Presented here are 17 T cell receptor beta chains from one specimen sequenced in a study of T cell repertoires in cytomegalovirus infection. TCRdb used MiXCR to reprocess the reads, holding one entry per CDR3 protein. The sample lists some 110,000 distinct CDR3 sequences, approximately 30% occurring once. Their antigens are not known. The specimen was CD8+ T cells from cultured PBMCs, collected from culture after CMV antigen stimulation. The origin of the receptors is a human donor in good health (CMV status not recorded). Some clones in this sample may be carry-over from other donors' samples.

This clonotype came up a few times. The chain's CDR3 is CASSLTRDNEQFF. The CDR3 region has the DNA TGTGCCAGCAGCCTTACTCGAGACAATGAGCAGTTCTTC. The chain carries TRBV4-2 and TRBJ2-1; the D is unclear. CDR1 LGHNA and CDR2 YNFKEQ come from the germline V gene. Trimming removed 4 bases from V and 5 bases from J, with 9 bases in between. The CDR3 is 13 amino acids.

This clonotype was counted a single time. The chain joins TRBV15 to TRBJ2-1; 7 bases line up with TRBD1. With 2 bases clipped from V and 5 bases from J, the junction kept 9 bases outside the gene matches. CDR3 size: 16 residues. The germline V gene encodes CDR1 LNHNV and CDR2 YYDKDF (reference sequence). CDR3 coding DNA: TGTGCCACCAGCAGACCCTGGGACAGCAGAGACAATGAGCAGTTCTTC. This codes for CATSRPWDSRDNEQFF.

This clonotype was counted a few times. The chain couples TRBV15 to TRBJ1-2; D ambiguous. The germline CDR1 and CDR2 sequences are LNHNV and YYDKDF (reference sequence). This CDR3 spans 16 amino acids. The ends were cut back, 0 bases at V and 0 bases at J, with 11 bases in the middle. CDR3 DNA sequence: TGTGCCACCAGCAGAGACCTAGGCCCAACTAACTATGGCTACACCTTC. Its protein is CATSRDLGPTNYGYTF.

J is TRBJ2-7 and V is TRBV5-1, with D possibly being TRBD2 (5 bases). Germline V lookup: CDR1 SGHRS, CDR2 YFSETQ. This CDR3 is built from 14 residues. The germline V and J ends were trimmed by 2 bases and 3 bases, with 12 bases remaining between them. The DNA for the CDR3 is TGCGCCAGCAGCTTACTGCCCGGGAACTACGAGCAGTACTTC. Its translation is CASSLLPGNYEQYF.

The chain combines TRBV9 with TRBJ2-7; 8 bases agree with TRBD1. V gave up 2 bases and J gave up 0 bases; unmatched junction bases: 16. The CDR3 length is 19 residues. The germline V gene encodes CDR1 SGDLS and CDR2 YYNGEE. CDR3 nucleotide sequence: TGTGCCAGCAGCGTCGGGTGGAACAGGGGGATCCCGAGCTCCTACGAGCAGTACTTC. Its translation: CASSVGWNRGIPSSYEQYF.

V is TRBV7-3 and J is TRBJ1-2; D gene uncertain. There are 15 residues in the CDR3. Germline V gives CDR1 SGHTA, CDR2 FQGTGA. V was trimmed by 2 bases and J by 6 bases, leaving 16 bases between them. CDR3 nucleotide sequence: TGTGCCAGCAGCTTATCTGGCAGGAGGCAGGATGGCTACACCTTC. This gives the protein CASSLSGRRQDGYTF.

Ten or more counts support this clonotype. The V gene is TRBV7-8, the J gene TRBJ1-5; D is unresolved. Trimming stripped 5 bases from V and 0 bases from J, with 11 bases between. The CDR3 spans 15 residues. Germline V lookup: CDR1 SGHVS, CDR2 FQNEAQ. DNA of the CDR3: TGTGCCAGCAGCGGTCATGCGAGTAGCAATCAGCCCCAGCATTTT. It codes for CASSGHASSNQPQHF.

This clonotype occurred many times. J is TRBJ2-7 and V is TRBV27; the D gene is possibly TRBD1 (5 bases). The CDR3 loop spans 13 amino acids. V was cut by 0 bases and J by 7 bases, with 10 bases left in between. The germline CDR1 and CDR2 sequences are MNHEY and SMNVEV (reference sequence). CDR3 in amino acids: CASSLSAGAEQYF. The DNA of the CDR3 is TGTGCCAGCAGTTTATCGGCTGGGGCGGAGCAGTACTTC.

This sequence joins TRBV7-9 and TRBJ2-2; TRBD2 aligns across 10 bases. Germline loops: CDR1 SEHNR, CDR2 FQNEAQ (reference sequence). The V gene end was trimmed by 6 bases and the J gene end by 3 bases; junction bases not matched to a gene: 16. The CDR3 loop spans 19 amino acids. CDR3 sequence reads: CASSLRGGGLAGDTGELFF. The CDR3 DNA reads TGTGCCAGCAGTCTAAGAGGAGGCGGGCTAGCGGGGGACACCGGGGAGCTGTTTTTT.

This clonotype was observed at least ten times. DNA of the CDR3: TGTGCCAGCAGTTCATCCGGGACTCCCACAGATACGCAGTATTTT. Its protein product is CASSSSGTPTDTQYF. The rearrangement links TRBV7-9 to TRBJ2-3; tentatively, D is TRBD2 (6 bases). From germline, CDR1 is SEHNR and CDR2 FQNEAQ (reference sequence). Trimming pared 6 bases from V and 2 bases from J, leaving 15 bases between. This CDR3 is built from 15 residues.

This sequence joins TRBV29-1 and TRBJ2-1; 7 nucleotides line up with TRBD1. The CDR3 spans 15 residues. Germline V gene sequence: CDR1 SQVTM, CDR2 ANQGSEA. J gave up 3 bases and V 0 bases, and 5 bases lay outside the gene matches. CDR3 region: CSVEDPTGFYNEQFF. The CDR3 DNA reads TGCAGCGTTGAAGATCCGACAGGGTTCTACAATGAGCAGTTCTTC.

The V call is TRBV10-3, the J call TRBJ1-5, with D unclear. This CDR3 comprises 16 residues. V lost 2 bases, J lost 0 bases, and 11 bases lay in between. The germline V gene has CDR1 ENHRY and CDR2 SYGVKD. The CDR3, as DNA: TGTGCCATCAGTGAGGTATGGGCAACTAGCAATCAGCCCCAGCATTTT. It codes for CAISEVWATSNQPQHF.

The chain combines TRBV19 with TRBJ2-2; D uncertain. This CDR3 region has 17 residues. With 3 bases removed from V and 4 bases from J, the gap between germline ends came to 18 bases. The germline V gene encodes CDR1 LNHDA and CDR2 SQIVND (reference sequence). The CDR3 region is CASSIIRADSLTGELFF. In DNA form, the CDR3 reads TGTGCCAGTAGTATCATTAGGGCAGATTCCCTCACCGGGGAGCTGTTTTTT.

CDR3 region: CASSLSPGSEAFF. The CDR3 bases are TGTGCCAGCAGTTTAAGTCCAGGGAGTGAAGCTTTCTTT. This sequence joins TRBV27 and TRBJ1-1; perhaps TRBD1 as D (5 bases). Per the germline V gene, CDR1 is MNHEY and CDR2 is SMNVEV (reference sequence). Trimming cost V 2 bases and J 7 bases, with 11 bases left between them. The CDR3 extends over 13 amino acids.

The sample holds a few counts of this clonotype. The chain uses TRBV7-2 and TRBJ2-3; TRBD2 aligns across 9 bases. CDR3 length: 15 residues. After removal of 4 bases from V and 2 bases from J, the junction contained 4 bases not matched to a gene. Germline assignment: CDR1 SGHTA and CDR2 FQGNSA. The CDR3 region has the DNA TGTGCCAGCAGCTCGAGCGGGGGGCTCACAGATACGCAGTATTTT. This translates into CASSSSGGLTDTQYF.

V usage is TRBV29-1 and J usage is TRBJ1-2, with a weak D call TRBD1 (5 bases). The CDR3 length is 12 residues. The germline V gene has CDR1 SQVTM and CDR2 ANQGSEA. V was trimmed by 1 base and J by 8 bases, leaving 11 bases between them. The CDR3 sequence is CSVEAQGEGYTF. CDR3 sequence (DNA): TGCAGCGTTGAAGCGCAGGGTGAGGGCTACACCTTC. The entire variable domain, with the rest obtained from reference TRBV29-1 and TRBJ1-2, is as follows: SAVISQKPSRDICQRGTSLTIQCQVDSQVTMMFWYRQQPGQSLTLIATANQGSEATYESGFVIDKFPISRPNLTFSTLTVSNMSPEDSSIYLCSVEAQGEGYTFGSGTRLTVV.

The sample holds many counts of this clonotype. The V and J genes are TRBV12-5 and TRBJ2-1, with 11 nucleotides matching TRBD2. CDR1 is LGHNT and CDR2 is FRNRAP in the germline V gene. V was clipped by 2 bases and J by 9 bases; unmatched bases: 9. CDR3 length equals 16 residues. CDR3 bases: TGTGCTAGTGGTTTGTATCTAGCGGGGGGTGTCGGTGAGCAGTTCTTC. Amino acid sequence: CASGLYLAGGVGEQFF.